Listed here is a single T cell receptor beta chain. The data derive from a study of blood T cell repertoires in COVID-19. Study at large: The United States, Italy and Spain were the sources of the acute and convalescent COVID-19 samples. Sources were T cells, B-cell-depleted T cells, or PBMCs; the material itself was cDNA or gDNA.

Germline V gene data show CDR1 as SGDLS and CDR2 as YYNGEE. V shed 2 bases and J 4 bases; nucleotides not matched to a gene: 0. The CDR3 spans 13 residues. Original methodology: Amplification from reference gene primers served as the basis for estimated nucleated cell counts. Profiling relied on immunoSEQ multiplex PCR, and the TCRdb table lists in-frame clones only, not all of them. V and J calls and clone size are copied from that table; D and trimming were computed from the DNA. The sample has 150,000 to 200,000 clones; around 80% are singletons. The V call is TRBV9, the J call TRBJ1-2, with 9 positions matching TRBD1. Sequencing was performed on peripheral blood. The receptor comes from an elderly woman with acute or convalescent COVID-19. The CDR3 bases are TGTGCCAGCAGCGTGGGACAGGGCTATGGCTACACCTTC. Translation: CASSVGQGYGYTF.